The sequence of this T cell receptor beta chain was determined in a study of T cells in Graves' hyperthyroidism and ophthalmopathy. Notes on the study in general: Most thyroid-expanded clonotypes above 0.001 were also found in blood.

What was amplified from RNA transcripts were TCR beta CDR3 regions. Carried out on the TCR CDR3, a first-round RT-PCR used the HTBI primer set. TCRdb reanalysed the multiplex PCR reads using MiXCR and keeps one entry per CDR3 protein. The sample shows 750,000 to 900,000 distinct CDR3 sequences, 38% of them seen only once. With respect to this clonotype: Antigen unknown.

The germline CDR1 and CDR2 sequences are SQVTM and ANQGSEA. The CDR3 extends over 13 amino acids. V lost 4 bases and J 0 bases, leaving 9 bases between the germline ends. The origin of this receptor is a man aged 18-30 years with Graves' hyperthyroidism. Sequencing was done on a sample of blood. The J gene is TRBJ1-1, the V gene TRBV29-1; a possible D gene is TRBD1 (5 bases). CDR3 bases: TGCAGCGTTGTTCAGGGACTGAACACTGAAGCTTTCTTT. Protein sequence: CSVVQGLNTEAFF.